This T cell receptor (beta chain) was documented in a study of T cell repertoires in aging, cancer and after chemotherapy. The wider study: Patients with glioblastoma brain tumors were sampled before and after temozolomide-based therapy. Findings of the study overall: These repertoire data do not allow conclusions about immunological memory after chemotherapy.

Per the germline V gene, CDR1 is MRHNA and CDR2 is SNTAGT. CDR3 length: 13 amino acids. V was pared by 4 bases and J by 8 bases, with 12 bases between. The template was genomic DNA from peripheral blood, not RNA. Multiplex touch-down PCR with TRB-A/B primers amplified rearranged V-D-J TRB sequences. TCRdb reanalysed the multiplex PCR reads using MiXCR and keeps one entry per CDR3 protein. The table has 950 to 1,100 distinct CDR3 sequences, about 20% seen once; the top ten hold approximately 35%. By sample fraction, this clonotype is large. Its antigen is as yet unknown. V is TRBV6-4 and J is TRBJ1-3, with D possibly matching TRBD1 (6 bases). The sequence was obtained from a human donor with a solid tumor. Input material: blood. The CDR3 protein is CASSGQEADTIYF. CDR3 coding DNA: TGTGCCAGCAGTGGACAGGAAGCAGACACCATATATTTT.